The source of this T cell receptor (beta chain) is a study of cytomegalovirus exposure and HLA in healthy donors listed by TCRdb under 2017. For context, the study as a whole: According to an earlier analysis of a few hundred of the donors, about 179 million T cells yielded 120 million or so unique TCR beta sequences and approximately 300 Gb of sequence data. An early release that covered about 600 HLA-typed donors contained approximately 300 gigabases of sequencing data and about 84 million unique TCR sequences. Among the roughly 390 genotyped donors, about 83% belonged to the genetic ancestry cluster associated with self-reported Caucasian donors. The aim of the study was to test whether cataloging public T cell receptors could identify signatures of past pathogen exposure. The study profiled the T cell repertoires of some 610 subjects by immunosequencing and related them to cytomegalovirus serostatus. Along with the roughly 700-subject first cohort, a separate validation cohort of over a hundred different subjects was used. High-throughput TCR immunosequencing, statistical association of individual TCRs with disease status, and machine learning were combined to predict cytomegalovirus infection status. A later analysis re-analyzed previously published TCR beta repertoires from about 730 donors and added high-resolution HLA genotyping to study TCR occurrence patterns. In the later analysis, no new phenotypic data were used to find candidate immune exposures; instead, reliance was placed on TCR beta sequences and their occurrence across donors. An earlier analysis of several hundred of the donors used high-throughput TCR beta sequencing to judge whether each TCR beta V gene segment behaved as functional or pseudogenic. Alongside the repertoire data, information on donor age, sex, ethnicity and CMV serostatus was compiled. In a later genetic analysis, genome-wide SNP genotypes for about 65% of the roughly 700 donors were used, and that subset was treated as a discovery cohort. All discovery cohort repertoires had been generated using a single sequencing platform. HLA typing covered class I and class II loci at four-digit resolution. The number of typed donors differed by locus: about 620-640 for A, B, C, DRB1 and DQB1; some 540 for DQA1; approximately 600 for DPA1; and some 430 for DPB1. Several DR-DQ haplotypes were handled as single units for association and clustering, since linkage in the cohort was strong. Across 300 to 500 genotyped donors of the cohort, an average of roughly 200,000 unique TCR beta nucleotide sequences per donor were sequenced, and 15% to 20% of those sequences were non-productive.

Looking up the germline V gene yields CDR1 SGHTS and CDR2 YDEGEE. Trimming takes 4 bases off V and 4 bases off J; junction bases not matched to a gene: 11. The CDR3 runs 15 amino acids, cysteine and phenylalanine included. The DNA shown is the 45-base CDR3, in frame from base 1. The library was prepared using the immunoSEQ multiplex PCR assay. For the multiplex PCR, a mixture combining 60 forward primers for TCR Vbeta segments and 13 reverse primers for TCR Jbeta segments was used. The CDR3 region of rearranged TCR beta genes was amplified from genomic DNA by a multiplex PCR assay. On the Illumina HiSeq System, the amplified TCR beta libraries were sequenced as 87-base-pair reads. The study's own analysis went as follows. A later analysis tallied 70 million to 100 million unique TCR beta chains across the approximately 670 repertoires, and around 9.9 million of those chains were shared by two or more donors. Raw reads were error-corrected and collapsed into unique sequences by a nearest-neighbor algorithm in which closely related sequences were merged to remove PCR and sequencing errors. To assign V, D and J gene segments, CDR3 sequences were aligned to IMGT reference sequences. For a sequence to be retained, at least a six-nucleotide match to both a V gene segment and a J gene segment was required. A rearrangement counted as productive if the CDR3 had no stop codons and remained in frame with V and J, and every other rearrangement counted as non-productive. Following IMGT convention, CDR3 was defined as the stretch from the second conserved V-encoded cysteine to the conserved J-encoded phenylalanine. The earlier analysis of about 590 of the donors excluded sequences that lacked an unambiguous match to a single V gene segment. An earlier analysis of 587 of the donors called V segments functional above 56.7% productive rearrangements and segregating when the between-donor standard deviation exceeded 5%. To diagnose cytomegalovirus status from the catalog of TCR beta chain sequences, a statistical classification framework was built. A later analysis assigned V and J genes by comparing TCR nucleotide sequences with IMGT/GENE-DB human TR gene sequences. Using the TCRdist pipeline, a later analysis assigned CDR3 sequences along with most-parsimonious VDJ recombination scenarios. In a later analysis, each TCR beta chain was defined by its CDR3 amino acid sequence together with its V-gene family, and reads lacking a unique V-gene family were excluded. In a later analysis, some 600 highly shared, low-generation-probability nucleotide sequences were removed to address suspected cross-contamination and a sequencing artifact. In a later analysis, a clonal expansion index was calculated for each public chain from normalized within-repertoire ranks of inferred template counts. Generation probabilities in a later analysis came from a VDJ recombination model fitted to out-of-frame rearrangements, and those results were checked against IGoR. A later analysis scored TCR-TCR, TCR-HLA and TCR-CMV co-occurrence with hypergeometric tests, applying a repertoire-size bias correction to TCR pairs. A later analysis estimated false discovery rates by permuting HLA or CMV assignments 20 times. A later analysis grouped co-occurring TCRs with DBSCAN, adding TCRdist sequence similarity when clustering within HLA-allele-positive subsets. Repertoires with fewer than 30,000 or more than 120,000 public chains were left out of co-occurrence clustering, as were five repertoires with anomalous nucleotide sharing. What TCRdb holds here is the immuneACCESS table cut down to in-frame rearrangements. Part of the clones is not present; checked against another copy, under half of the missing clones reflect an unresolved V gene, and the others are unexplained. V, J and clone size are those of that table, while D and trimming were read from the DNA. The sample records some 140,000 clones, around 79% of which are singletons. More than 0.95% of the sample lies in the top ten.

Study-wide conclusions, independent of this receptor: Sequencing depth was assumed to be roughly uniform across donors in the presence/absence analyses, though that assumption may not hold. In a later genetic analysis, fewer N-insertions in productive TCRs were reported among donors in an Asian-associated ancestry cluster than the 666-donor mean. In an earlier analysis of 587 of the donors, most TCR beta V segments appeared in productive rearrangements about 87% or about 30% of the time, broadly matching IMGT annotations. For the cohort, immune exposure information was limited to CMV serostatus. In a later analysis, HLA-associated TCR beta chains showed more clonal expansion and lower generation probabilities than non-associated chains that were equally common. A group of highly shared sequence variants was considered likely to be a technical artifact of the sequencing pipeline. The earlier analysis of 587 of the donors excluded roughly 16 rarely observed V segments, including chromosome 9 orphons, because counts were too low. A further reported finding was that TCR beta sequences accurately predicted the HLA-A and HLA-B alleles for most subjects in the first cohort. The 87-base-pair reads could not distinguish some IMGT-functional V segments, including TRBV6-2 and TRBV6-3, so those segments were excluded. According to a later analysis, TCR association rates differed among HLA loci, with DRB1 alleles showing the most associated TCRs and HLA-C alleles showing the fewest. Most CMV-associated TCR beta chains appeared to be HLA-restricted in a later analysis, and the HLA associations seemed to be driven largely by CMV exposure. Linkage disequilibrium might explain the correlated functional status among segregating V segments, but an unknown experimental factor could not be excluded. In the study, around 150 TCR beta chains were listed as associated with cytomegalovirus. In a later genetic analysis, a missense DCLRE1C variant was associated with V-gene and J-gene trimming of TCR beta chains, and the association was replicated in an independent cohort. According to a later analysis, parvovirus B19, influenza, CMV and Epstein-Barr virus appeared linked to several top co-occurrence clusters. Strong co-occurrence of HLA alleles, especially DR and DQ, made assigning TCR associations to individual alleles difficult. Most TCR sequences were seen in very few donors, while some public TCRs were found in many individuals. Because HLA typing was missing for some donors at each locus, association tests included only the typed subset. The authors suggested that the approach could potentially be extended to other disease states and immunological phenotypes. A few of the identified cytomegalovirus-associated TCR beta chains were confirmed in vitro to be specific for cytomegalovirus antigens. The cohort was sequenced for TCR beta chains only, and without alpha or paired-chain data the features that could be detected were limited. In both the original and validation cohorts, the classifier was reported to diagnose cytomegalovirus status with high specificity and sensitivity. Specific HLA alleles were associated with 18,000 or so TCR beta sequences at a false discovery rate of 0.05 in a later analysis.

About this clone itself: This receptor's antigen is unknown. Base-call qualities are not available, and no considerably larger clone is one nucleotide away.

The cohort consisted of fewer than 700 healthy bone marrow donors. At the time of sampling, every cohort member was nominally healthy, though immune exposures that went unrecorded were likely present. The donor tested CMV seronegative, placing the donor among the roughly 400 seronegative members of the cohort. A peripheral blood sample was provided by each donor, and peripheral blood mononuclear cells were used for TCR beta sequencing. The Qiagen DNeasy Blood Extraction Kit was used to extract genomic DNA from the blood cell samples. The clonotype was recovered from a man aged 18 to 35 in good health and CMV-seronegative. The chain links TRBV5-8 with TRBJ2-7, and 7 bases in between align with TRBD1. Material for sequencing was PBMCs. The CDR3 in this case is CASSARGGQAYEQYF. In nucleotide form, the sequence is TGTGCCAGCAGCGCGAGAGGGGGCCAGGCGTACGAGCAGTACTTC.